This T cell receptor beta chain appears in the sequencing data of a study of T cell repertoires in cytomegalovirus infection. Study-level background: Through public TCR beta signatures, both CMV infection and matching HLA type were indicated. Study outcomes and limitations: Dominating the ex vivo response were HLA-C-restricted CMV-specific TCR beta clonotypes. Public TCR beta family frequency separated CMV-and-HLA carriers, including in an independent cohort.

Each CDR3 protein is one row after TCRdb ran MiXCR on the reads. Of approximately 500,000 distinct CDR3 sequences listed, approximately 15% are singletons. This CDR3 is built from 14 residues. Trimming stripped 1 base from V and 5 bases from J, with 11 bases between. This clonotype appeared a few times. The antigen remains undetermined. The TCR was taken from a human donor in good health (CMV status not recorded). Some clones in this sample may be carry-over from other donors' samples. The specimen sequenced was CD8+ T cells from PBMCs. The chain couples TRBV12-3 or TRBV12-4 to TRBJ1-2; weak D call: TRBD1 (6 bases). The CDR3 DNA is TGTGCCAGCAGTTTAGGAAAGGGGGGGTATGGCTACACCTTC. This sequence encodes CASSLGKGGYGYTF.